These 17 T cell receptor beta chains originate from one sample sequenced in a study of shared clonotypes between healthy human individuals. It was CD45RO-negative cells, positively selected for CCR7, that made up naive CD8 cells, with terminally differentiated effector memory CD45RA+ cells excluded. The repertoire was sequenced with immunoSEQ multiplex PCR; TCRdb's copy has only in-frame clones and lacks some. The repertoire holds about 1.9 million clones, roughly 95% seen once, with over 1.5% in the top ten. Sequencing was performed on naive CD8+ T cells from PBMCs. Receptors originate from a young man in good health. Some clones in this sample may be carry-over from other donors' samples.

V gene TRBV6-1 combines with J gene TRBJ2-7; perhaps TRBD2 as D (6 bases). The CDR3 sequence is 16 residues long. V was pared by 3 bases and J by 4 bases, with 19 bases between. The V gene's germline CDR1 is MNHNS and CDR2 SASEGT. The CDR3 spells CASSERWDSSSYEQYF. CDR3 bases: TGTGCCAGCAGTGAGCGCTGGGACTCCAGTTCGTACGAGCAGTACTTC.

The V gene is TRBV4-1, the J gene TRBJ1-2; no clear D gene. The V gene lost 1 base and the J gene lost 7 bases, with 7 bases spanning the gap. The CDR3 spans 12 residues. Germline-derived CDR1 and CDR2 are MGHRA and YSYEKL. The CDR3 sequence is CASSQGSFGYTF. In DNA, the CDR3 is TGCGCCAGCAGCCAAGGATCCTTTGGCTACACCTTC.

This chain connects TRBV13 to TRBJ2-1, with 12 bases identical to TRBD2. Germline CDR1 reads PRHDT; CDR2 reads FYEKMQ (reference sequence). CDR3 size: 19 residues. The V and J ends lost 5 bases and 0 bases, in that order; junction bases with no gene match: 11. DNA of the CDR3: TGTGCCAGCAGCCCCTGGGGACTAGCGGGTGGCTCCTCCTACAATGAGCAGTTCTTC. It translates to CASSPWGLAGGSSYNEQFF.

The chain combines TRBV2 with TRBJ2-1, with TRBD1 as a possible D gene (5 bases). CDR1 is SNHLY, CDR2 FYNNEI, per germline. The CDR3 totals 13 residues. The ends were cut back, 5 bases at V and 9 bases at J, with 14 bases in the middle. The CDR3 protein is CASSLGAAIEQFF. The CDR3 nucleotides are TGTGCCAGCAGTCTAGGGGCGGCAATTGAGCAGTTCTTC.

The rearrangement joins TRBV10-3 to TRBJ1-5, with 8 bases aligning to TRBD1. Germline lookup yields CDR1 ENHRY and CDR2 SYGVKD. The junction had 5 bases not matched to a gene; V was cut back by 3 bases and J by 1 base. The CDR3 spans 16 residues. CDR3 nucleotides: TGTGCCATCAGTGACCCGACAGGGGCAAGCAATCAGCCCCAGCATTTT. This gives the protein CAISDPTGASNQPQHF.

This chain joins TRBV28 and TRBJ2-7, with a weak D call TRBD2 (5 bases). Trimming removed 6 bases at V and 0 bases at J, with 12 bases between. The V gene's germline CDR1 is MDHEN and CDR2 SYDVKM. The CDR3 contains 14 residues. The CDR3: CASSVTGNSYEQYF. In nucleotides, the CDR3 is TGTGCCAGCAGCGTGACCGGGAACTCCTACGAGCAGTACTTC.

The chain employs TRBV7-9 and TRBJ1-5, with TRBD1 identical over 7 bases. The CDR3 sequence is 16 residues long. V lost 5 bases to trimming and J lost 0 bases; unmatched junction nucleotides: 7. CDR1 is SEHNR, CDR2 FQNEAQ, per germline (reference sequence). The DNA for the CDR3 is TGTGCCAGCAGCCCGCAACAGGGGATTAGCAATCAGCCCCAGCATTTT. Amino acid sequence: CASSPQQGISNQPQHF. Drawing the rest from reference TRBV7-9 and TRBJ1-5, the complete variable domain is DTGVSQNPRHKITKRGQNVTFRCDPISEHNRLYWYRQTLGQGPEFLTYFQNEAQLEKSRLLSDRFSAERPKGSFSTLEIQRTEQGDSAMYLCASSPQQGISNQPQHFGDGTRLSIL.

This clone was recorded only once. CDR3 in amino acids: CASSWGTGQYEQYF. The CDR3 DNA reads as TGTGCCAGCAGTTGGGGGACAGGGCAGTACGAGCAGTACTTC. This chain uses TRBV27 with TRBJ2-7, with 9 bases matching TRBD1. Looked up from germline, CDR1 is MNHEY and CDR2 is SMNVEV (reference sequence). V was clipped by 4 bases and J by 4 bases; unmatched bases: 5. The CDR3 contains 14 residues.

The sample holds one count of this clone. The rearrangement uses TRBV12-5 and TRBJ2-1; 8 positions match TRBD2. The CDR3 runs to 14 residues. Germline V lookup: CDR1 LGHNT, CDR2 FRNRAP. The junction had 2 bases not matched to a gene; V was cut back by 1 base and J by 6 bases. CDR3 nucleotides: TGTGCTAGTGGTTTGGGTACTAGCGGCAATGAGCAGTTCTTC. Its protein product is CASGLGTSGNEQFF.

The CDR3 DNA follows: TGTGCCAGCAGCCCGCATGGCAATCAGCCCCAGCATTTT. Protein sequence: CASSPHGNQPQHF. The rearrangement uses TRBV7-9 and TRBJ1-5; D unclear. V gave up 5 bases and J gave up 2 bases, with 7 bases separating them. Germline CDR1 is SEHNR and CDR2 is FQNEAQ (reference sequence). CDR3 size: 13 residues.

Comment on this clone: The same CDR3 can be traced to other DNA sequences in this sample. This chain links TRBV7-9 with TRBJ1-5; D is unclear. The CDR3 consists of 13 residues. Germline CDR1 is SEHNR and CDR2 is FQNEAQ (reference sequence). The V gene lost 1 base and the J gene lost 3 bases, with 4 bases spanning the gap. CDR3 loop: CASSLGINQPQHF. As DNA, the CDR3 is TGTGCCAGCAGCTTAGGAATCAATCAGCCCCAGCATTTT. The whole variable domain, filled in from reference TRBV7-9 and TRBJ1-5, reads DTGVSQNPRHKITKRGQNVTFRCDPISEHNRLYWYRQTLGQGPEFLTYFQNEAQLEKSRLLSDRFSAERPKGSFSTLEIQRTEQGDSAMYLCASSLGINQPQHFGDGTRLSIL.

This clone was found once. The chain employs TRBV11-2 and TRBJ1-1; D remains ambiguous. The germline CDR1 and CDR2 sequences are SGHAT and FQNNGV. V lost 1 base and J 3 bases, leaving 6 bases between the germline ends. The CDR3 runs to 13 residues. The CDR3 region is CASSLGPYTEAFF. The CDR3 coding sequence is TGTGCCAGCAGCTTAGGGCCGTACACTGAAGCTTTCTTT. The variable domain in full, with the rest retrieved from reference TRBV11-2 and TRBJ1-1, is EAGVAQSPRYKIIEKRQSVAFWCNPISGHATLYWYQQILGQGPKLLIQFQNNGVVDDSQLPKDRFSAERLKGVDSTLKIQPAKLEDSAVYLCASSLGPYTEAFFGQGTRLTVV.

This sequence joins TRBV4-1 and TRBJ2-7; no reliable D call. V was trimmed by 2 bases and J by 5 bases, leaving 16 bases between them. This CDR3 has 15 residues. CDR1 is MGHRA and CDR2 is YSYEKL in the germline V gene. In DNA form, the CDR3 reads TGCGCCAGCAGCCAAATCGCGGACGGGTCGAACGAGCAGTACTTC. Its protein is CASSQIADGSNEQYF.

The chain links TRBV7-6 to TRBJ1-1; 9 nucleotides align to TRBD1. Germline V gives CDR1 SGHVS, CDR2 FNYEAQ. Unmatched junction bases numbered 3, after V lost 4 bases and J lost 3 bases. The length of the CDR3 is 14 residues. CDR3 DNA sequence: TGTGCCAGCAGCTCAAGGACAGGGGACACTGAAGCTTTCTTT. This sequence encodes CASSSRTGDTEAFF. The variable domain in full, with the rest retrieved from reference TRBV7-6 and TRBJ1-1, is GAGVSQSPRYKVTKRGQDVALRCDPISGHVSLYWYRQALGQGPEFLTYFNYEAQQDKSGLPNDRFSAERPEGSISTLTIQRTEQRDSAMYRCASSSRTGDTEAFFGQGTRLTVV.

V and J are TRBV9 and TRBJ1-1; 11 positions match TRBD1. The CDR3 length is 15 residues. The junction had 9 bases not matched to a gene; V was cut back by 3 bases and J by 8 bases. CDR1 is SGDLS and CDR2 is YYNGEE in the germline V gene. CDR3 sequence reads: CASSASGTGGVEAFF. Written as DNA, the CDR3 is TGTGCCAGCAGCGCCTCCGGGACAGGGGGGGTCGAAGCTTTCTTT.

The chain uses TRBV6-5 and TRBJ2-1; D is possibly TRBD2 (6 bases). The V end was cut by 6 bases, the J end by 8 bases, with 17 bases between. This CDR3 has 14 amino acids. Germline CDR1 MNHEY, CDR2 SVGAGI. This CDR3 reads CASRIRASADEQFF. The CDR3 region has the DNA TGTGCCAGCAGGATACGAGCTAGCGCCGATGAGCAGTTCTTC.

The rearrangement links TRBV7-6 to TRBJ2-2; perhaps TRBD2 as D (6 bases). The CDR3 totals 16 residues. V was shortened by 4 bases and J by 4 bases, with 16 bases between the two germline ends. Looked up from germline, CDR1 is SGHVS and CDR2 is FNYEAQ. Written as DNA, the CDR3 is TGTGCCAGCAGCTCGAGCCGGGAGAGGGCCACCGGGGAGCTGTTTTTT. Its translation: CASSSSRERATGELFF. Combining the CDR3 with reference TRBV7-6 and TRBJ2-2 gives the whole variable domain GAGVSQSPRYKVTKRGQDVALRCDPISGHVSLYWYRQALGQGPEFLTYFNYEAQQDKSGLPNDRFSAERPEGSISTLTIQRTEQRDSAMYRCASSSSRERATGELFFGEGSRLTVL.